This TCR beta chain was profiled in a study of blood T cell repertoires in COVID-19. CDR3 length equals 14 residues. Germline V lookup: CDR1 MNHNY, CDR2 SVGAGI (reference sequence). With 6 bases clipped from V and 4 bases from J, the junction kept 5 bases outside the gene matches. Method: immunoSEQ multiplex PCR; TCRdb's copy keeps in-frame clones and lacks some. The sample lists around 150,000 clones; roughly 90% were seen once. V is TRBV6-6 and J is TRBJ2-5; 10 bases are a match to TRBD2. This TCR came from a woman aged 50 to 60 who had recovered from COVID-19. Material: PBMCs or T cells enriched from blood (not recorded which). The CDR3 bases are TGTGCCAGCAGGAGCGGGGGGGCCAGAGAGACCCAGTACTTC. Protein product: CASRSGGARETQYF.